This T cell receptor (beta chain) comes out of a study of control samples from healthy donors and cancer patients. Between the trimmed V and J ends, which lost 6 bases and 7 bases, there was a span of 15 bases. The CDR3 loop spans 12 amino acids. The germline CDR1 and CDR2 sequences are DFQATT and SNEGSKA (reference sequence). Using immunoSEQ multiplex PCR, the repertoire was profiled, and TCRdb retains in-frame clones only, with some absent. Of approximately 160,000 clones listed, approximately 94% were seen once; the top ten hold 1.3%. This sequence was found in a woman aged 18-29 years in good health. The rearrangement uses TRBV20-1 and TRBJ1-1; D possibly corresponds to TRBD1 (5 bases). The material sequenced was blood. The CDR3 region is CSASTGALEAFF. The CDR3 DNA reads TGCAGTGCCAGTACAGGAGCTCTTGAAGCTTTCTTT.